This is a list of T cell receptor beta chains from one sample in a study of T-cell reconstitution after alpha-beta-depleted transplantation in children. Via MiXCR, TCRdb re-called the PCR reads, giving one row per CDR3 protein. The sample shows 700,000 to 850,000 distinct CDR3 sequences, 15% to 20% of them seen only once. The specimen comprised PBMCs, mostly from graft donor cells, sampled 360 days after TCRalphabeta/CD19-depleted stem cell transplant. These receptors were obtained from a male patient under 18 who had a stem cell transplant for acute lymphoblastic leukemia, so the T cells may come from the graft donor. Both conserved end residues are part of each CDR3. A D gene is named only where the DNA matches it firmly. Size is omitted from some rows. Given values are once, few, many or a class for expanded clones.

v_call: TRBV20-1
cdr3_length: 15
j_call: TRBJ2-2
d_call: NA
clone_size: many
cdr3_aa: CSAREKQLNTGELFF
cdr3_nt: TGCAGTGCTAGAGAGAAGCAACTGAACACCGGGGAGCTGTTTTTT

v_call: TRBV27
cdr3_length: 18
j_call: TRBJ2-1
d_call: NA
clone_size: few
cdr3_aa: CASSSYPAGIAGYNEQFF
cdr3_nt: TGTGCCAGCAGTTCTTATCCGGCGGGGATAGCTGGATACAATGAGCAGTTCTTC

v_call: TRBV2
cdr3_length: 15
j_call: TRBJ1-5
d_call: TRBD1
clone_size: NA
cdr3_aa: CASRPGTGNNQPQHF
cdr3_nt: TGTGCCAGCAGGCCCGGGACAGGGAACAATCAGCCCCAGCATTTT

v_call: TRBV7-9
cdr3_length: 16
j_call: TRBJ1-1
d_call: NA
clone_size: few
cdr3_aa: CASSFNPNKLNTEAFF
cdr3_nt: TGTGCCAGCAGCTTTAACCCCAACAAATTGAACACTGAAGCTTTCTTT

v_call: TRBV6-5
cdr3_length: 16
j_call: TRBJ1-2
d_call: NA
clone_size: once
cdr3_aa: CASSYYEGRSNYGYTF
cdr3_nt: TGTGCCAGCAGTTATTACGAGGGGCGGTCTAACTATGGCTACACCTTC

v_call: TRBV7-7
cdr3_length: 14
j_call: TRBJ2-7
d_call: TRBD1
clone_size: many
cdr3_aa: CASSPADRVHEQYF
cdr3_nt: TGTGCCAGCAGCCCTGCGGACAGGGTTCACGAGCAGTACTTC

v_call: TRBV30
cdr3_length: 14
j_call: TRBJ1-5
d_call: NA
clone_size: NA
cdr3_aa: CAWSNPLPGEPQHF
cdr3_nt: TGTGCCTGGAGTAATCCCCTCCCGGGGGAGCCCCAGCATTTT

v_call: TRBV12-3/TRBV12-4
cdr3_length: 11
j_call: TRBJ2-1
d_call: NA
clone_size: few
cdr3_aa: CASSLSTRGFF
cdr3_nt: TGTGCCAGCAGTCTCAGCACCCGAGGCTTCTTC

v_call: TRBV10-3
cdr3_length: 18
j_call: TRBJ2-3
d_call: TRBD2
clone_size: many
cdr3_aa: CAIKGPGLSGRDTDTQYF
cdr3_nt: TGTGCCATCAAAGGCCCAGGACTAAGCGGGAGGGACACAGATACGCAGTATTTT

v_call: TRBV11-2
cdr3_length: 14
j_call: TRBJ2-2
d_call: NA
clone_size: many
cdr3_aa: CASSLRGLAGELFF
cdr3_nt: TGTGCCAGCAGCTTAAGGGGTCTGGCCGGGGAGCTGTTTTTT

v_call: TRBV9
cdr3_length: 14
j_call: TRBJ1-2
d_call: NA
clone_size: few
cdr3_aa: CASSVVTADYGYTF
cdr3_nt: TGTGCCAGCAGCGTAGTGACAGCTGACTATGGCTACACCTTC

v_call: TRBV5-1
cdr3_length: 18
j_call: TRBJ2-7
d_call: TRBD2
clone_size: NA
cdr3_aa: CASSLEGLAGEGGDEQYF
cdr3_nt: TGCGCCAGCAGCTTGGAGGGACTAGCGGGAGAAGGTGGAGACGAGCAGTACTTC

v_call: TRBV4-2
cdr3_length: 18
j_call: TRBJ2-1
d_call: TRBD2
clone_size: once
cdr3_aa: CASSPGLAGFGINNEQFF
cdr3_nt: TGTGCCAGCAGCCCGGGGCTAGCGGGGTTCGGCATAAACAATGAGCAGTTCTTC

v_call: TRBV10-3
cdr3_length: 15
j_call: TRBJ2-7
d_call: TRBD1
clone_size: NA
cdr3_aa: CAIRSTGGSSYEQYF
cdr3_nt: TGTGCCATCAGGTCTACAGGGGGGAGCTCCTACGAGCAGTACTTC

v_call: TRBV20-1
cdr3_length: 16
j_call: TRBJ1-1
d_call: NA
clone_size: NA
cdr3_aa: CSARDSQGPMNTEAFF
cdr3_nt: TGCAGTGCTAGAGATAGTCAGGGACCGATGAACACTGAAGCTTTCTTT

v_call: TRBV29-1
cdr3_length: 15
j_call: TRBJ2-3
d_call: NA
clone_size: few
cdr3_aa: CSVPTRIGSTDTQYF
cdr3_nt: TGCAGCGTACCGACCAGGATTGGTTCCACAGATACGCAGTATTTT

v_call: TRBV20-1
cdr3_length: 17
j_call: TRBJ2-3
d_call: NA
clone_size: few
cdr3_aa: CSASGRGAFLGTDTQYF
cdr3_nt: TGCAGTGCTAGCGGGAGAGGGGCCTTCCTAGGCACAGATACGCAGTATTTT

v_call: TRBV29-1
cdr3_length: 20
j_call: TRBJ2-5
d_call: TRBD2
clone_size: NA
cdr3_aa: CSARPAGTSGSKRGVETQYF
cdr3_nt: TGCAGCGCTCGGCCGGCCGGGACTAGCGGGAGTAAGAGGGGTGTAGAGACCCAGTACTTC

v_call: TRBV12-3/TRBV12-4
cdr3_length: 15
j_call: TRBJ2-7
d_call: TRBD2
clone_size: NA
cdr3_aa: CASTPGGSLAYEQYF
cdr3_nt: TGTGCCAGCACCCCAGGCGGGAGCTTAGCCTACGAGCAGTACTTC

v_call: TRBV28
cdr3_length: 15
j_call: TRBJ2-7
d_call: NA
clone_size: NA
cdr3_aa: CASTAPAGTPWEQYF
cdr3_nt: TGTGCCAGCACCGCCCCGGCCGGGACTCCCTGGGAGCAGTACTTC

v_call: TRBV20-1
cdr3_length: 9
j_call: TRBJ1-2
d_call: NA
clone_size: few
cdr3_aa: CSALGGYTF
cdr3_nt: TGCAGTGCCCTGGGGGGCTACACCTTC

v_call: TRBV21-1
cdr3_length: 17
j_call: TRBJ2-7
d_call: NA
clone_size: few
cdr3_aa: CASSKKKGGQSSYEQYF
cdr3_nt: TGTGCCAGCAGCAAAAAAAAGGGGGGACAGAGCTCCTACGAGCAGTACTTC

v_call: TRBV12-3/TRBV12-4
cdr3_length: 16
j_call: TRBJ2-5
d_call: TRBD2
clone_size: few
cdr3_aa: CASSRRLAGEEETQYF
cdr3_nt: TGTGCCAGCAGTCGCCGACTAGCGGGAGAAGAAGAGACCCAGTACTTC

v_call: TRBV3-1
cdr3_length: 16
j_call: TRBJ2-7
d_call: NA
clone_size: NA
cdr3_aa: CASSQVSGAGIYEQYF
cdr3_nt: TGTGCCAGCAGCCAAGTTTCAGGAGCCGGTATCTACGAGCAGTACTTC

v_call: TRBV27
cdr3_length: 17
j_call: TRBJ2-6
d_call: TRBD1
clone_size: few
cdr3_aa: CASSVDRLRTGANVLTF
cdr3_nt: TGTGCCAGCAGCGTGGACAGGTTAAGAACTGGGGCCAACGTCCTGACTTTC

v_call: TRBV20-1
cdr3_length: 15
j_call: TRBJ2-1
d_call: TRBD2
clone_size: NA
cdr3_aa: CSARDLVAGEFEQFF
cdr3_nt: TGCAGTGCTAGAGATCTTGTAGCGGGAGAATTTGAGCAGTTCTTC

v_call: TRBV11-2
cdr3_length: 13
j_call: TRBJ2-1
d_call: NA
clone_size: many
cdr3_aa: CASRYQDYNEQFF
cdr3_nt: TGTGCCAGCAGGTATCAGGACTACAATGAGCAGTTCTTC

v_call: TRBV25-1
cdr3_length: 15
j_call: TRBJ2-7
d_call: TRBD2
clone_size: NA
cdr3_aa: CASSLAGGPLYEQYF
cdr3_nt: TGTGCCAGCAGTTTAGCGGGAGGGCCCCTCTACGAGCAGTACTTC

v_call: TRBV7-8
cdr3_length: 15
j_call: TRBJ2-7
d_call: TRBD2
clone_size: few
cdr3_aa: CASSFGSGMSDEQYF
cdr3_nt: TGTGCCAGCAGCTTCGGTAGCGGGATGAGTGACGAGCAGTACTTC

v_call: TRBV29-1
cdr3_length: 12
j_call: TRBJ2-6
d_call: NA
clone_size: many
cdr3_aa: CSVGPGANVLTF
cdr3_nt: TGCAGCGTTGGGCCTGGGGCCAACGTCCTGACTTTC

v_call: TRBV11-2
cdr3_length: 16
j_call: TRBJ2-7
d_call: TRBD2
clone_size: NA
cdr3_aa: CASSSRLAGGPREQYF
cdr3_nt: TGTGCCAGCAGCTCCCGACTAGCGGGAGGGCCGAGGGAGCAGTACTTC

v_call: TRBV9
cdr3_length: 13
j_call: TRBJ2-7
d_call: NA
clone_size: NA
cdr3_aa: CASSVAGEAEQYF
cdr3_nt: TGTGCCAGCAGCGTAGCCGGAGAAGCCGAGCAGTACTTC

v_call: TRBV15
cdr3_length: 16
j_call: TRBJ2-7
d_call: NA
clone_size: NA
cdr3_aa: CATSSTRLRGAYEQYF
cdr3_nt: TGTGCCACCAGCAGTACACGCCTAAGAGGAGCCTACGAGCAGTACTTC

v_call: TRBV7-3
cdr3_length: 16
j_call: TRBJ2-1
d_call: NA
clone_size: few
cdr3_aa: CASSLKVAGPYNEQFF
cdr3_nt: TGTGCCAGCAGCTTAAAAGTCGCAGGGCCCTACAATGAGCAGTTCTTC

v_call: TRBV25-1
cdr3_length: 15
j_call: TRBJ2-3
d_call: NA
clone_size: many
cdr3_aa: CASRRDVPSTDTQYF
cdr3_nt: TGTGCCAGCAGACGAGATGTTCCTAGCACAGATACGCAGTATTTT

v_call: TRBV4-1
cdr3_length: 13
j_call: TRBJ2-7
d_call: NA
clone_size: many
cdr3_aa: CASSQMTGYEQYF
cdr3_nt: TGCGCCAGCAGCCAAATGACCGGCTACGAGCAGTACTTC

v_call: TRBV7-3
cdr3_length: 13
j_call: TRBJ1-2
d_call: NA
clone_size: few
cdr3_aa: CASSLDRRYGYTF
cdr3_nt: TGTGCCAGCAGCTTGGACCGACGCTATGGCTACACCTTC

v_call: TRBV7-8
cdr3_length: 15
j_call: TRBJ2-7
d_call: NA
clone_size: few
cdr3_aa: CASSRGTSYSYEQYF
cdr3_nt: TGTGCCAGCAGCCGAGGGACTTCTTACTCCTACGAGCAGTACTTC

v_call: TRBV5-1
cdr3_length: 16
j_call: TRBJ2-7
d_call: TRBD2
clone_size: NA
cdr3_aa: CASRSRASGSWYEQYF
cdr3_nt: TGCGCCAGCAGGAGTAGGGCTAGCGGGAGTTGGTACGAGCAGTACTTC

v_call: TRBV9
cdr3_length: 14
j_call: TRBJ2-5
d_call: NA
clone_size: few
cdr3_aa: CASSVVAGLGPQYF
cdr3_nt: TGTGCCAGCAGCGTAGTTGCCGGGCTGGGTCCCCAGTACTTC

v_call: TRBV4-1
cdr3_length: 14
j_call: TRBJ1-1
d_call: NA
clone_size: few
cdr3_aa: CASTWGVGGPEAFF
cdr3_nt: TGCGCCAGCACCTGGGGGGTGGGGGGACCTGAAGCTTTCTTT

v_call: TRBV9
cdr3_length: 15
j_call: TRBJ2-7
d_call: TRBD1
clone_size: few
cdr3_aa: CASSMGQGLYYEQYF
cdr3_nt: TGTGCCAGCAGTATGGGACAGGGGCTTTACTACGAGCAGTACTTC

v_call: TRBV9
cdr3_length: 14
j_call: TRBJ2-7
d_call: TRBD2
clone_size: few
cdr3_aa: CASSVGEGSYEQYF
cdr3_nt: TGTGCCAGCAGCGTAGGGGAGGGCTCCTACGAGCAGTACTTC

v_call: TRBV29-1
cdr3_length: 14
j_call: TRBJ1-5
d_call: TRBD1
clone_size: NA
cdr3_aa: CSVLPGGANQPQHF
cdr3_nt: TGCAGCGTTCTACCAGGGGGCGCGAATCAGCCCCAGCATTTT

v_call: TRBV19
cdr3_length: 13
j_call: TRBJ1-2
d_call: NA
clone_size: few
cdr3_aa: CASSIGGSGGYTF
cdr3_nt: TGTGCCAGTAGTATAGGGGGTTCCGGTGGCTACACCTTC

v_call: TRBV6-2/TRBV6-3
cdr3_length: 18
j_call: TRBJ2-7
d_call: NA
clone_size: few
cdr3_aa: CASRRQRTIATLNYEQYF
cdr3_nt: TGTGCCAGCAGGCGACAACGTACGATAGCGACTCTTAACTACGAGCAGTACTTC

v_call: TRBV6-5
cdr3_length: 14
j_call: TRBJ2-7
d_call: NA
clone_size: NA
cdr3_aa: CASSYSMKRGEQYF
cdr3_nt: TGTGCCAGCAGTTACTCGATGAAAAGGGGTGAGCAGTACTTC

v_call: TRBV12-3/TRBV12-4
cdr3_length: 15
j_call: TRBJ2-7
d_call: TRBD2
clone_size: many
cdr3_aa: CASSLTSGISYEQYF
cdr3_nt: TGTGCCAGCAGCCTGACTAGCGGGATCTCCTACGAGCAGTACTTC

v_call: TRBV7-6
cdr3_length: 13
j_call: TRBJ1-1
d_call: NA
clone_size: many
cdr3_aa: CASSLSQGVEAFF
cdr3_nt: TGTGCCAGCAGCTTATCGCAGGGAGTAGAAGCTTTCTTT

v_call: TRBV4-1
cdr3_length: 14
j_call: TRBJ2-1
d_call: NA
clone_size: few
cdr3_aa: CASSQEVQGYEQFF
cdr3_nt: TGCGCCAGCAGCCAAGAAGTTCAGGGGTATGAGCAGTTCTTC

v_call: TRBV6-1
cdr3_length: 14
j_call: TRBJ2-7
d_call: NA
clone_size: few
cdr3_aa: CASRTGPVHYEQYF
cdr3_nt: TGTGCCAGCAGGACAGGTCCAGTCCACTACGAGCAGTACTTC

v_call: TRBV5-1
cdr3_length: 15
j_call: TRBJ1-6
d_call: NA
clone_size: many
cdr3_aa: CASSLGSPNNSPLHF
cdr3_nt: TGCGCCAGCAGCTTGGGGTCCCCTAACAATTCACCCCTCCACTTT

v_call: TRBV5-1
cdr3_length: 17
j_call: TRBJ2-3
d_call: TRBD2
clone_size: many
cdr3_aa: CASSLNRLAGGTDTQYF
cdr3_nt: TGCGCCAGCAGCTTGAACCGACTAGCGGGAGGCACAGATACGCAGTATTTT

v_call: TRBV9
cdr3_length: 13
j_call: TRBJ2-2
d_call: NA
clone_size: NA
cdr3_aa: CASSAQDPGELFF
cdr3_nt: TGTGCCAGCAGCGCACAGGACCCCGGGGAGCTGTTTTTT

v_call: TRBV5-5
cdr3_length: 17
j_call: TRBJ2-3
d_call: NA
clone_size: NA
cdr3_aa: CASSSPGRLGYTDTQYF
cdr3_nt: TGTGCCAGCAGCTCCCCCGGCAGGTTGGGTTACACAGATACGCAGTATTTT

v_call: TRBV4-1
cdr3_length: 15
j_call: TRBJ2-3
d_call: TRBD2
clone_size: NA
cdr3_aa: CASSQPAGGADTQYF
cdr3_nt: TGCGCCAGCAGCCAACCAGCGGGAGGGGCAGATACGCAGTATTTT

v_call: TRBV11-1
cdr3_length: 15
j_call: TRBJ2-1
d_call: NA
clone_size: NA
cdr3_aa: CASSPNPTPYNEQFF
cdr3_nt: TGTGCCAGCAGCCCGAACCCTACACCATACAATGAGCAGTTCTTC

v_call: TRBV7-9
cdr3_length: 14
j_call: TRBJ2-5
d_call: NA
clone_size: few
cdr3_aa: CASSFLVRQETQYF
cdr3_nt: TGTGCCAGCAGCTTCCTCGTCCGGCAAGAGACCCAGTACTTC

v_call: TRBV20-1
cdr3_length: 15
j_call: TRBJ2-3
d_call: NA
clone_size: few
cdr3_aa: CSATGTRGSTDTQYF
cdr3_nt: TGCAGTGCTACCGGGACCCGGGGCAGCACAGATACGCAGTATTTT